This TCR beta chain was found in a study of blood T cell repertoires in COVID-19. Background on the study: Samples of COVID-19 (acute and convalescent) were obtained from the United States, Italy and Spain.

This CDR3 is 18 amino acids long. V was clipped by 2 bases and J by 8 bases; unmatched bases: 13. Germline V gene data show CDR1 as PRHDT and CDR2 as FYEKMQ (reference sequence). Cohort 3 donors counted as recovered after two negative PCRs, clearance, or resolved symptoms. Measured with immunoSEQ multiplex PCR; TCRdb has only the in-frame clones, and not every one. This sample yields roughly 500,000 clones, of which around nine tenths are seen a single time; 1.8% belongs to the top ten. This clonotype was obtained from a woman in her 40s who had recovered from COVID-19. The rearrangement joins TRBV13 to TRBJ2-2, with 11 bases matching TRBD2. What was sequenced was PBMCs or T cells enriched from blood (not recorded which). In DNA form, the CDR3 reads TGTGCCAGCAGCTTAACGACCCGCGGACTAGCGGGTCCGGGGGAGCTGTTTTTT. Its translation: CASSLTTRGLAGPGELFF.